Presented here are 13 T cell receptor beta chains from one specimen sequenced in a study of blood T cells in healthy people across ages. For the second PCR, which ran for about 6 to 11 cycles, a sample-barcoded 5' primer and a J-beta primer mix were used. TCRdb reanalysed the 5' RACE reads using MiXCR and keeps one entry per CDR3 protein. This sample yields 950,000 to 1,200,000 distinct CDR3 sequences, of which 35% to 40% are seen a single time; around 13% belongs to the top ten. Sequenced sample: blood. These receptors were collected from a man between 18 and 35 years old in good health.

In its sample, this clonotype was seen a few times. The chain is built from TRBV7-2 and TRBJ1-1; unclear D gene. Germline V gives CDR1 SGHTA, CDR2 FQGNSA. The V end was cut by 4 bases, the J end by 2 bases, with 14 bases between. The CDR3 runs to 15 residues. DNA for the CDR3: TGTGCCAGCAGCTCAGAACCATTACCCAACACTGAAGCTTTCTTT. The encoded protein is CASSSEPLPNTEAFF.

This clonotype was found a few times. The V gene is TRBV5-4, the J gene TRBJ1-5; D unresolved. Trimming removed 4 bases at V and 5 bases at J, with 16 bases between. The germline gives CDR1 SGHNT, CDR2 YYREEE (reference sequence). The CDR3 is made up of 15 amino acids. The CDR3 region has the DNA TGTGCCAGCAGCGGGGAAAGGGAGTCGGATCAGCCCCAGCATTTT. Translated, it gives CASSGERESDQPQHF.

A few counts support this clonotype. The chain employs TRBV20-1 and TRBJ1-2; D remains unclear. The CDR3 totals 12 residues. V lost 5 bases and J lost 4, with 11 bases in between. Germline V gene data show CDR1 as DFQATT and CDR2 as SNEGSKA (reference sequence). The DNA of the CDR3 is TGCAGTGCTCGGAGTAGCGGCTATGGCTACACCTTC. Encoded protein: CSARSSGYGYTF.

This clonotype was observed many times. The gene calls are TRBV6-2 or TRBV6-3 and TRBJ1-1; the D is unclear. With 2 bases removed from V and 3 bases from J, the gap between germline ends came to 4 bases. The CDR3 spans 12 residues. Per the germline V gene, CDR1 is MNHEY and CDR2 is SVGEGT. CDR3 amino acids: CASSYGDTEAFF. As DNA, the CDR3 is TGTGCCAGCAGTTACGGTGACACTGAAGCTTTCTTT.

The chain is built from TRBV30 and TRBJ1-5; D gene unclear. V lost 0 bases and J lost 2, with 11 bases in between. The CDR3 is made up of 15 amino acids. Germline V gene data show CDR1 as GTSNPN and CDR2 as SVGIG (reference sequence). CDR3 loop: CAWSVGAEGNQPQHF. The CDR3 nucleotides read TGTGCCTGGAGTGTGGGTGCGGAAGGCAATCAGCCCCAGCATTTT. Full variable domain (missing parts from reference TRBV30 and TRBJ1-5): SQTIHQWPATLVQPVGSPLSLECTVEGTSNPNLYWYRQAAGRGLQLLFYSVGIGQISSEVPQNLSASRPQDRQFILSSKKLLLSDSGFYLCAWSVGAEGNQPQHFGDGTRLSIL.

CDR3 sequence (DNA): TGTGCCTGGATTGTAGGGGGAGCCGAGCAGTACTTC. Translating gives CAWIVGGAEQYF. V is TRBV30 and J is TRBJ2-5; TRBD1 might be the D (6 bases). The J call may be faulty, since TRBJ2-7 better matches the DNA end. The length of the CDR3 is 12 residues. Germline loops: CDR1 GTSNPN, CDR2 SVGIG (reference sequence).

The rearrangement uses TRBV7-9 and TRBJ2-5; the match to TRBD1 covers 7 bases. The better agreement between TRBJ2-7 and the DNA end casts doubt on the J call. Germline lookup yields CDR1 SEHNR and CDR2 FQNEAQ (reference sequence). This CDR3 is 13 amino acids long. The CDR3 DNA reads as TGTGCCAGCAGCTTATACAGGGGCGACGAGCAGTACTTC. It yields the protein CASSLYRGDEQYF.

Worth noting for this clonotype: Relative to the germline gene, one junction end is altered; a read error may explain this. CDR3 sequence reads: CASSPGLVNNERFF. Written as DNA, the CDR3 is TGTGCCAGCAGTCCCGGACTAGTCAACAATGAGCGGTTCTTC. The genes are TRBV28 and TRBJ2-1; 7 bases are shared with TRBD2. CDR1 and CDR2 from the germline V gene are MDHEN and SYDVKM. The CDR3 consists of 14 residues. Based on the CDR3 plus reference TRBV28 and TRBJ2-1, the full variable domain is DVKVTQSSRYLVKRTGEKVFLECVQDMDHENMFWYRQDPGLGLRLIYFSYDVKMKEKGDIPEGYSVSREKKERFSLILESASTNQTSMYLCASSPGLVNNERFFGPGTRLTVL.

The V and J genes are TRBV11-2 and TRBJ1-1; maybe TRBD1 (5 bases). Germline assignment: CDR1 SGHAT and CDR2 FQNNGV. The CDR3 loop spans 15 amino acids. Trimming took 5 bases from V and 6 from J, leaving 19 bases between them. CDR3 amino acids: CASSPSGQGHAEAFF. CDR3 in DNA: TGTGCCAGCAGCCCCAGTGGCCAGGGCCACGCTGAAGCTTTCTTT.

In this sample, this clonotype turned up a few times. The V call is TRBV10-3, the J call TRBJ1-6; TRBD1 is a possible D gene (5 bases). V lost 6 bases and J lost 7, with 10 bases in between. CDR1 ENHRY and CDR2 SYGVKD come from the germline V gene. The CDR3 extends over 13 amino acids. The CDR3 coding sequence is TGTGCCATCAGGGGGGACGGAAATTCACCCCTCCACTTT. Translating it yields CAIRGDGNSPLHF.

This clonotype turned up a few times. J is TRBJ2-1 and V is TRBV19; 7 bases align to TRBD2. The CDR3 covers 13 residues. V was clipped by 9 bases and J by 6 bases; unmatched bases: 8. Germline CDR1 is LNHDA and CDR2 is SQIVND (reference sequence). For the CDR3, the DNA is TGTGCCAGCCGAGCGGGGTACGGCAATGAGCAGTTCTTC. It translates to CASRAGYGNEQFF.

The V call is TRBV2, the J call TRBJ2-3; D uncertain. Trimming pared 1 base from V and 5 bases from J, leaving 10 bases between. The CDR3 totals 14 residues. CDR1 is SNHLY, CDR2 FYNNEI, per germline. DNA for the CDR3: TGTGCCAGCAGTGAAGGGCCCGTTAGAGATACGCAGTATTTT. Translating gives CASSEGPVRDTQYF.

This clonotype was counted many times. The chain employs TRBV5-1 and TRBJ2-1, with 7 bases lining up with TRBD2. The length of the CDR3 is 15 residues. Trimming removed 8 bases from V and 0 bases from J; junction bases left unmatched: 8. From germline, CDR1 is SGHRS and CDR2 YFSETQ. Here the CDR3 DNA reads TGCGCCAGTTCGACTAGCCGGAGCTCCTACAATGAGCAGTTCTTC. This codes for CASSTSRSSYNEQFF.